These 5 T cell receptor beta chains were all obtained from the same sample, sequenced in a study of shared clonotypes between healthy human individuals. The data were produced by immunoSEQ multiplex PCR, yet TCRdb's version contains in-frame clones alone and is incomplete. The sample has about 110,000 clones, roughly 66% seen once. Sample: memory CD8+ T cells sorted from blood. Subset here: CD45RO+ cells pooled with CCR7-negative TemRA cells. These receptors were taken from a woman in her 30s in good health.

This rearrangement joins TRBV10-1 to TRBJ2-2; 7 bases map to TRBD1. There are 13 residues in the CDR3. J was trimmed by 8 bases and V by 6 bases; bases with no gene match: 6. Germline values: CDR1 WNHNN, CDR2 SYGVQD (reference sequence). CDR3: CASRRGQSGELFF. CDR3 coding DNA: TGCGCCAGCAGGAGGGGGCAGTCTGGGGAGCTGTTTTTT.

The chain uses TRBV6-5 and TRBJ2-7, with D possibly matching TRBD2 (6 bases). CDR3 length: 15 residues. V lost 1 base to trimming and J lost 2 bases, with 12 bases between them. Germline CDR1 is MNHEY and CDR2 is SVGAGI. CDR3 DNA sequence: TGTGCCAGCAGTTACTTGTGGGGGGAGACCTACGAGCAGTACTTC. Protein product: CASSYLWGETYEQYF.

This clone was seen only a few times. This chain joins TRBV5-4 and TRBJ2-7, with TRBD2 identical over 11 bases. The CDR3 contains 15 residues. Trimming cost V 4 bases and J 2 bases; bases outside gene matches: 5. From germline, CDR1 is SGHNT and CDR2 YYREEE (reference sequence). This CDR3 is CASSPGTSGTYEQYF. The DNA of the CDR3 is TGTGCCAGCAGCCCGGGGACTAGCGGAACCTACGAGCAGTACTTC.

V is TRBV6-1 and J is TRBJ1-1; D remains unclear. The CDR3 has 14 amino acids. Germline V CDR1 and CDR2: MNHNS, SASEGT. V was shortened by 5 bases and J by 0 bases, with 10 bases between the two germline ends. The CDR3 DNA follows: TGTGCCAGCAGTCCGGGCGTGTTGAACACTGAAGCTTTCTTT. As protein: CASSPGVLNTEAFF.

This clone has more than one count but fewer than ten. The CDR3 loop is CASSLGLQPQHF. The CDR3 bases are TGTGCCAGCAGTTTGGGGTTGCAGCCCCAGCATTTT. The chain carries TRBV28 and TRBJ1-5; D remains ambiguous. Trimming removed 3 bases at V and 7 bases at J, with 7 bases between. CDR3 length: 12 residues. Germline-derived CDR1 and CDR2 are MDHEN and SYDVKM.